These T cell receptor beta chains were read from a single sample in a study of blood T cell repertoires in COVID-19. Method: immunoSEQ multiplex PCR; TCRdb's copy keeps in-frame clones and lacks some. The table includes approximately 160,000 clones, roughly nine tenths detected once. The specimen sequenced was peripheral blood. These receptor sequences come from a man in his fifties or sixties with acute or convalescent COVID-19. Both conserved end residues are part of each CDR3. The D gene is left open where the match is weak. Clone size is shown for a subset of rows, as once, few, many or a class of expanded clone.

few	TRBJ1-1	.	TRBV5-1	TGCGCCAGCCATCAGGCAGGCGCACGTGAAGCTTTCTTT	CASHQAGAREAFF
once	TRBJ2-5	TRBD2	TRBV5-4	TGTGCCAGCAGCTTGCAAATGAGCGGGAGAAGGGAGACCCAGTACTTC	CASSLQMSGRRETQYF
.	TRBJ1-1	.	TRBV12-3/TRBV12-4	TGTGCCAGCAGTTTCCGGAACACTGAAGCTTTCTTT	CASSFRNTEAFF
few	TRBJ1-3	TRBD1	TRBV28	TGTGCCAGCACGGCCTCCGGAGACAGGGGTTTGGCTGGAAACACCATATATTTT	CASTASGDRGLAGNTIYF
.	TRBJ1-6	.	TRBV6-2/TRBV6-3	TGTGCCAGCAGTTACTCCCACAAGAGGATTAATTCACCCCTCCACTTT	CASSYSHKRINSPLHF
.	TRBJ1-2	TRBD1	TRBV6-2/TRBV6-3	TGTGCCAGCAGTTACGGGGGAGACAGGGTGCGCTACACCTTC	CASSYGGDRVRYTF
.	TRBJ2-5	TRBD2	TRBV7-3	TGTGCCAGCAGCTTAACGGGAGGGCCCTCGGAGACCCAGTACTTC	CASSLTGGPSETQYF
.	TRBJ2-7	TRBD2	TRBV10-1	TGCGCCAGCAGGCGGGGGACTAGCGGGAGGACCACCTACGAGCAGTACTTC	CASRRGTSGRTTYEQYF
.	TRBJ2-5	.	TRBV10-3	TGTGCCATCAGTGTCGACAGCCAAGAGACCCAGTACTTC	CAISVDSQETQYF
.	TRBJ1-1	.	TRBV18	TGTGCCAGCTCACCAGGGGAGGGTCGTGAAGCTTTCTTT	CASSPGEGREAFF
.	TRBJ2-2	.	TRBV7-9	TGTGCCAGCAGCCCGAGACCCGGGGAGGACACCGGGGAGCTGTTTTTT	CASSPRPGEDTGELFF
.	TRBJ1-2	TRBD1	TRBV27	TGTGCCAGCAGTCATACGGCCGGGACAGCTTATGGCTACACCTTC	CASSHTAGTAYGYTF
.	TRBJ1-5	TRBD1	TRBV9	TGTGCCAGCAGCTCCAGGGGGCGCGCGGGTCAGCCCCAGCATTTT	CASSSRGRAGQPQHF
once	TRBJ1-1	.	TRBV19	TGTGCCAGTAGTATAGAAGCAGGGAATCGCTTGAACACTGAAGCTTTCTTT	CASSIEAGNRLNTEAFF
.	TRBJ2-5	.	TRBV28	TGTGCCGGATCGGCGGACAAGGACGAGACCCAGTACTTC	CAGSADKDETQYF
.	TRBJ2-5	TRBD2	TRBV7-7	TGTGCTAGCAGCCCCAGGACTAGCGGGAGCCAAGAGACCCAGTACTTC	CASSPRTSGSQETQYF
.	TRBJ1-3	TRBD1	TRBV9	TGTGCCAGCAGCCCCCGACAGGGGAGCGGAAACACCATATATTTT	CASSPRQGSGNTIYF
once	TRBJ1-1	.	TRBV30	TGTGCCTGGAGTACCGACAGGCTGAACACTGAAGCTTTCTTT	CAWSTDRLNTEAFF
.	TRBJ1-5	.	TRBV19	TGTGCCAGTCAAAGACACACTAGCAATCAGCCCCAGCATTTT	CASQRHTSNQPQHF